This T cell receptor (beta chain) derives from a study of Graves' ophthalmopathy and Graves' hyperthyroidism. This CDR3 contains 16 residues. Germline-derived CDR1 and CDR2 are MGHRA and YSYEKL. V was clipped by 0 bases and J by 5 bases; unmatched bases: 9. This clonotype was found many times. The study amplified TCR beta CDR3 regions using RNA transcripts. An opening RT-PCR round employed HTBI primers and preceded a second-round multiplex PCR. In TCRdb, the multiplex PCR reads were re-called with MiXCR into one record per CDR3 protein. The table shows over 500,000 distinct CDR3 sequences, with 22% occurring only once.

This clonotype was sampled from a woman between 18 and 30 years old with stable Graves' hyperthyroidism. Some clones in this sample may be carry-over from other donors' samples. The V gene is TRBV4-1, the J gene TRBJ2-7, with 8 bases lining up with TRBD1. Sequencing used peripheral blood. CDR3 bases: TGCGCCAGCAGCCAAGATGCCCGGACAGGGTGGCACGAGCAGTACTTC. It specifies CASSQDARTGWHEQYF.